The text below deals with one T cell receptor beta chain. This entry is derived from a study of shared clonotypes between healthy human individuals. Overall study context: The cohort comprised a couple of women and a few men. Their ages spanned 18 to 49 years.

CDR1 and CDR2 (germline): SGHRS, YFSETQ. This CDR3 spans 13 amino acids. V was shortened by 4 bases and J by 6 bases, with 11 bases between the two germline ends. Some clones are missing from TCRdb's copy, which holds only in-frame ones; the method was immunoSEQ multiplex PCR. The repertoire holds 2,500,000 or so clones, with around 93% as singletons. The chain joins TRBV5-1 to TRBJ2-1, with D uncertain. The material sequenced was naive CD4+ T cells from PBMCs. The subset: CD45RA+ positively selected. The sequence came from a man in his late teens or twenties in good health. Some clones in this sample may be carry-over from other donors' samples. The CDR3 loop is CASSVPVSNEQFF. Here the CDR3 DNA reads TGCGCCAGCAGCGTACCTGTCAGCAATGAGCAGTTCTTC.